These 14 T cell receptor beta chains were sequenced from one sample in a study of cytomegalovirus exposure and HLA in healthy donors. The PCR made use of 60 Vbeta and 13 Jbeta primers. The repertoire was sequenced with immunoSEQ multiplex PCR; TCRdb's copy has only in-frame clones and lacks some. This sample's table has about 64,000 clones. The sequenced material came from PBMCs. The receptors were sampled from a woman between 18 and 29 years old in good health and CMV-seronegative.

Of note for this clone: This likely comes from a read error, as the CDR3 has no conserved phenylalanine or tryptophan at its end. The J gene is TRBJ1-1, the V gene TRBV29-1; the D gene is possibly TRBD1 (6 bases). Trimming cost V 5 bases and J 1 base, with 11 bases left between them. The germline V gene has CDR1 SQVTM and CDR2 ANQGSEA. The CDR3 covers 13 residues. The DNA for the CDR3 is TGCAGCGTTACAGGGAGGGGGAACACTGAAGCTTTCCTT. It specifies CSVTGRGNTEAFL.

CDR3 DNA: TGTGCCAGCACCTGGGCCTCGGACGGGGCCGGGGAGCTGTTTTTT. It codes for CASTWASDGAGELFF. V and J are TRBV7-8 and TRBJ2-2; maybe TRBD2 (5 bases). Trimming took off 7 bases at V and 6 bases at J, with 18 bases between the two ends. Germline loops: CDR1 SGHVS, CDR2 FQNEAQ. The CDR3 runs to 15 residues.

The rearrangement joins TRBV29-1 to TRBJ1-4, with 9 bases that match TRBD1. In germline, CDR1 is SQVTM, CDR2 ANQGSEA. The CDR3 extends over 13 amino acids. V gave up 8 bases and J gave up 11 bases; unmatched junction bases: 12. The CDR3 nucleotides read TGCAGCTTCACCGGGACAGGGTTGGGGAAACTGTTTTTT. Amino acids: CSFTGTGLGKLFF.

The genes are TRBV1 and TRBJ2-5; the D call TRBD2 from the table was never checked on the DNA. TRBV1 is a pseudogene locus. The CDR3 length is 16 residues. CDR3 loop: CTSTRPGLAGAETQYF. In DNA form, the CDR3 reads TGCACCAGCACTCGCCCCGGACTAGCGGGGGCGGAGACCCAGTACTTC.

This CDR3 is CASSDTGGREKLFF. The CDR3 nucleotides are TGTGCCAGCAGTGACACAGGGGGCCGTGAAAAACTGTTTTTT. This sequence joins TRBV6-5 and TRBJ1-4; 9 nucleotides align to TRBD1. The CDR3 covers 14 residues. Germline assignment: CDR1 MNHEY and CDR2 SVGAGI. With V trimmed by 5 bases and J by 7 bases, 5 bases remained unmatched.

The V and J genes are TRBV28 and TRBJ2-1; 7 bases map to TRBD2. The CDR3 has 18 residues. In germline, CDR1 is MDHEN, CDR2 SYDVKM. J lost 2 bases, V lost 3 bases, and 13 bases had no gene match. The CDR3 loop is CASSFLLTRTRTYNEQFF. As DNA, the CDR3 is TGTGCCAGCAGTTTCTTACTTACTAGGACTAGGACCTACAATGAGCAGTTCTTC.

This rearrangement joins TRBV11-3 to TRBJ2-1, with 9 bases fitting TRBD2. The CDR3 sequence is 18 residues long. Trimming cost V 0 bases and J 8 bases; bases outside gene matches: 14. Germline values: CDR1 SGHNT, CDR2 YENEEA. The CDR3, as DNA: TGTGCCAGCAGCTTAGATGAAGGTGTGGGGACTAGCACCGATGAGCAGTTCTTC. Protein: CASSLDEGVGTSTDEQFF. Drawing the rest from reference TRBV11-3 and TRBJ2-1, the complete variable domain is EAGVVQSPRYKIIEKKQPVAFWCNPISGHNTLYWYLQNLGQGPELLIRYENEEAVDDSQLPKDRFSAERLKGVDSTLKIQPAELGDSAVYLCASSLDEGVGTSTDEQFFGPGTRLTVL.

The rearrangement uses TRBV7-6 and TRBJ2-3, with TRBD2 matching over 11 bases. The length of the CDR3 is 16 residues. CDR1 and CDR2 (germline): SGHVS, FNYEAQ. J was trimmed by 3 bases and V by 4 bases; bases with no gene match: 6. CDR3 nucleotide sequence: TGTGCCAGCAGCTGGGGGTTAGCGGGGGGGACAGATACGCAGTATTTT. As protein: CASSWGLAGGTDTQYF.

This chain uses TRBV4-2 with TRBJ2-1; 8 bases fit TRBD2. Germline trimming cut 1 base from V and 2 bases from J; bases unmatched to any gene: 1. The germline CDR1 and CDR2 sequences are LGHNA and YNFKEQ. CDR3 length: 15 residues. The DNA for the CDR3 is TGTGCCAGCAGCCAAGTGACTAGCGCCTACAATGAGCAGTTCTTC. Amino acids: CASSQVTSAYNEQFF.

The gene calls are TRBV19 and TRBJ2-7, with 15 bases aligning to TRBD2. Losses at the gene ends were 1 base for V and 7 bases for J; bases not matched to a gene: 5. The CDR3 has 16 amino acids. The germline V gene has CDR1 LNHDA and CDR2 SQIVND (reference sequence). The CDR3 coding sequence is TGTGCCAGTAGTATAGGGACTAGCGGGGGGGCAGGGGAGCAGTACTTC. This gives the protein CASSIGTSGGAGEQYF.

J is TRBJ2-5 and V is TRBV28; no clear D gene. Germline V gene lookup returns CDR1 MDHEN and CDR2 SYDVKM. Trimming stripped 7 bases from V and 4 bases from J, with 13 bases between. The CDR3 length is 13 residues. CDR3 amino acids: CASTLNSGETQYF. The CDR3, as DNA: TGTGCCAGCACCCTAAACTCCGGAGAGACCCAGTACTTC.

The CDR3 region is CASSPDMGQSGYTF. The DNA for the CDR3 is TGCGCCAGCAGCCCCGACATGGGGCAGAGTGGCTACACCTTC. This chain uses TRBV5-1 with TRBJ1-2, with D possibly TRBD1 on 5 matching bases. The V end was cut by 4 bases, the J end by 7 bases, with 17 bases between. CDR1 SGHRS and CDR2 YFSETQ come from the germline V gene. This CDR3 has 14 residues.

The chain joins TRBV4-2 to TRBJ2-4, with 7 bases fitting TRBD1. CDR1 LGHNA and CDR2 YNFKEQ come from the germline V gene. The CDR3 totals 15 residues. J gave up 3 bases and V 2 bases, and 4 bases lay outside the gene matches. The CDR3 here is CASSQQGDGKNIQYF. The CDR3 nucleotides are TGTGCCAGCAGCCAACAGGGGGATGGCAAAAACATTCAGTACTTC.

V gene TRBV5-1 combines with J gene TRBJ2-1; D may be TRBD2 (6 bases). Germline-derived CDR1 and CDR2 are SGHRS and YFSETQ. Trimming pared 4 bases from V and 0 bases from J, leaving 14 bases between. This CDR3 contains 16 residues. The CDR3 reads CASSAGLLSSYNEQFF. The DNA for the CDR3 is TGCGCCAGCAGCGCGGGACTTCTGAGCTCCTACAATGAGCAGTTCTTC. The complete variable domain, with remaining parts taken from reference TRBV5-1 and TRBJ2-1, reads KAGVTQTPRYLIKTRGQQVTLSCSPISGHRSVSWYQQTPGQGLQFLFEYFSETQRNKGNFPGRFSGRQFSNSRSEMNVSTLELGDSALYLCASSAGLLSSYNEQFFGPGTRLTVL.